This T cell receptor (beta chain) was found in a study of cytomegalovirus exposure and HLA in healthy donors. This CDR3 is built from 14 residues. The germline CDR1 and CDR2 sequences are LNHDA and SQIVND (reference sequence). V was cut by 2 bases and J by 10 bases, with 15 bases left in between. The PCR ran on 60 Vbeta and 13 Jbeta primers. Measured with immunoSEQ multiplex PCR; TCRdb has only the in-frame clones, and not every one. Of about 160,000 clones in the sample, roughly 80% were seen once. The chain has TRBV19 and TRBJ2-4; D possibly corresponds to TRBD2 (5 bases). The TCR was taken from a man younger than 30 in good health and CMV-seropositive. The sequencing input was PBMCs. The chain's CDR3 is CASSIWERSGIQYF. The CDR3 nucleotides read TGTGCCAGTAGTATATGGGAGCGCTCCGGGATTCAGTACTTC.